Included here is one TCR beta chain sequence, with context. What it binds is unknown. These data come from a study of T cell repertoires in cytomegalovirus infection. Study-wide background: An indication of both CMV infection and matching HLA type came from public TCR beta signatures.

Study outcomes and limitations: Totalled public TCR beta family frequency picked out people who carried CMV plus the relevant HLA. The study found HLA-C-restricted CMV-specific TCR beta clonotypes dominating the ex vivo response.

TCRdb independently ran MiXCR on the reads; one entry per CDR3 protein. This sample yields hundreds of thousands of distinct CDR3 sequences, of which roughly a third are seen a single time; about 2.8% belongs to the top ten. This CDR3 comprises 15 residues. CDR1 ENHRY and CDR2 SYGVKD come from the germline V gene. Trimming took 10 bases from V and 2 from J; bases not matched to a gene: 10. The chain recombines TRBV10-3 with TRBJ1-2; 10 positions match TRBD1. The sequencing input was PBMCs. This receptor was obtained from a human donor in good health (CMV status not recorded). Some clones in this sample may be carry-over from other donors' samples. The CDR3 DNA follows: TGTGCCAGCAGAGGACAGGGGGGCGCAAACTATGGCTACACCTTC. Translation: CASRGQGGANYGYTF.